The rows below give T cell receptor beta chains drawn from one sample of a study of blood T cell repertoires in COVID-19. Generated by immunoSEQ multiplex PCR, the TCRdb table keeps only in-frame clones and is missing some. The sample lists some 200,000 clones, around 87% occurring once. The specimen sequenced was peripheral blood. These receptors came from a man aged 40-50 years with active or convalescent COVID-19. CDR3s include the opening cysteine and the closing phenylalanine or tryptophan. D genes are given only for firm matches. For some rows the clone size is stated as once, few or many, or as a class when expanded; others skip it.

cdr3_nt	cdr3_aa	v_call	j_call	d_call	clone_size
TGTGCCTGGAGTGTTGGCAGGGTTTTTGGCTACACCTTC	CAWSVGRVFGYTF	TRBV30	TRBJ1-2	-	-
TGTGCCATCAGCCAGCCGGGACAGGGGCTAGCGGGCCTCTCCTACAATGAGCAGTTCTTC	CAISQPGQGLAGLSYNEQFF	TRBV10-3	TRBJ2-1	TRBD1	once
TGTGCCAGTAGCCGAACCGGGACAGGGTCTGAAAAACTGTTTTTT	CASSRTGTGSEKLFF	TRBV19	TRBJ1-4	TRBD1	-
TGTGCCAGCAGCTTGGGCCGGTTTCGTGGAAACACCATATATTTT	CASSLGRFRGNTIYF	TRBV5-4	TRBJ1-3	-	-
TGCGCCAGCAGCCAAGATATAGTCAACCAGGGCCAGTCTGGAAACACCATATATTTT	CASSQDIVNQGQSGNTIYF	TRBV4-1	TRBJ1-3	-	-
TGTGCCAGTAGTACGGTGGGACAGGGGGACACTGAAGCTTTCTTT	CASSTVGQGDTEAFF	TRBV19	TRBJ1-1	TRBD1	-
TGTGCCAGCAGCCAAGCAGTCCGTGGTCAGCCCCAGCATTTT	CASSQAVRGQPQHF	TRBV3-1/TRBV3-2	TRBJ1-5	-	-
TGTGCCAGCAGCCGGGGGGGATATGATGGCTACACCTTC	CASSRGGYDGYTF	TRBV6-5	TRBJ1-2	-	-
TGTGCCATCAGGCCGGGACAAACCGAAAAACTGTTTTTT	CAIRPGQTEKLFF	TRBV10-3	TRBJ1-4	-	-
TGTGCCAGCAGCGAACCGGGGACTGAAGCTTTCTTT	CASSEPGTEAFF	TRBV9	TRBJ1-1	-	-
TGTGCCAGCGGGCAGGGGCCCAATCAGCCCCAGCATTTT	CASGQGPNQPQHF	TRBV7-3	TRBJ1-5	-	-
TGCAGCGTCGTCCGGGACAGTAACACTGAAGCTTTCTTT	CSVVRDSNTEAFF	TRBV29-1	TRBJ1-1	TRBD1	-
TGTGCCAGCAGTGAAGCGCTCCCGGGGGGGCGGGTGGAGACCCAGTACTTC	CASSEALPGGRVETQYF	TRBV2	TRBJ2-5	TRBD2	-
TGTGCCAGCAGCGCCAGCGGGCCCTCGGTCTATGGCTACACCTTC	CASSASGPSVYGYTF	TRBV9	TRBJ1-2	-	-
TGCGCCAGCAGCTTGCAGGGGCAGTCGGCCACTGAAGCTTTCTTT	CASSLQGQSATEAFF	TRBV5-1	TRBJ1-1	-	-
TGCGCCAGCAGGCCCGGGACTAGCAGGGGGGAGCTGTTTTTT	CASRPGTSRGELFF	TRBV10-2	TRBJ2-2	TRBD2	-
TGTGCCAGCAGTGAACACAGCGGCGGGGTGCCCCAGCATTTT	CASSEHSGGVPQHF	TRBV6-1	TRBJ1-5	-	-
TGTGCCTGGAGTACCGGCCTCTGGACAGGGGGCCACTATGGCTACACCTTC	CAWSTGLWTGGHYGYTF	TRBV30	TRBJ1-2	TRBD1	-
TGTGCCAGCAGTTTACAGGGGAGTTCACCCCTCCACTTT	CASSLQGSSPLHF	TRBV27	TRBJ1-6	-	-
TGTGCCAGCAGCTCCAGGACAGGGGAAGGCTACACCTTC	CASSSRTGEGYTF	TRBV7-3	TRBJ1-2	TRBD1	-
TGTGCCACCAGCAGAGCGGGAACAGGGGAGGTTCACACCTTC	CATSRAGTGEVHTF	TRBV15	TRBJ1-2	TRBD1	-
TGTGCCAGCAGCTTAGGATTTGAGGATCAGCCCCAGCATTTT	CASSLGFEDQPQHF	TRBV7-9	TRBJ1-5	-	-
TGTGCCACCACCTGGGCAGGCGAAGCTTTCTTT	CATTWAGEAFF	TRBV12-3/TRBV12-4	TRBJ1-1	-	-
TGCGCCAGCAATCCTGGGGGGACGATGAAGAGGCACGAGCAGTACTTC	CASNPGGTMKRHEQYF	TRBV5-1	TRBJ2-7	-	-
TGTGCCAGTCACCGGGACAGCGCTGGGTACCAGCCCCAGCATTTT	CASHRDSAGYQPQHF	TRBV19	TRBJ1-5	TRBD1	-
TGTGCCTGGAGTGTCGCATGGACAGGTACGCAGTATTTT	CAWSVAWTGTQYF	TRBV30	TRBJ2-3	TRBD1	-
TGTGCCAGCAGCTTAAATACAGGGGGCACTGAAGCTTTCTTT	CASSLNTGGTEAFF	TRBV11-2	TRBJ1-1	TRBD1	-
TGTGCCAGCAGTTACGCGCACAGGGTGGGAAATGAGCAGTTCTTC	CASSYAHRVGNEQFF	TRBV6-5	TRBJ2-1	-	once
TGTGCCATCAGCGCTCCAGGGGCCGAGGGGACTGAAGCTTTCTTT	CAISAPGAEGTEAFF	TRBV10-3	TRBJ1-1	-	-
TGTGCCAGCAGCTCAACAGGGTCCGAGCAGTACTTC	CASSSTGSEQYF	TRBV5-4	TRBJ2-7	-	-
TGTGCCAGCAGCATGGGGGCCAGGGCTCCCGGGGAGCTGTTTTTT	CASSMGARAPGELFF	TRBV5-4	TRBJ2-2	-	-
TGTGCCAGCAGCTTTCCCGGACAGAACTATGGCTACACCTTC	CASSFPGQNYGYTF	TRBV5-4	TRBJ1-2	-	-
TGTGCCAGCAGCTTTGGGGACACCCGCAAAAACATTCAGTACTTC	CASSFGDTRKNIQYF	TRBV7-9	TRBJ2-4	-	-
TGTGCCACCAAACAGGGATCTAGCAATCAGCCCCAGCATTTT	CATKQGSSNQPQHF	TRBV10-3	TRBJ1-5	-	-
TGTGCCAGCAGCTTCCCCAACAGAGCCCTTGGCACTGAAGCTTTCTTT	CASSFPNRALGTEAFF	TRBV5-8	TRBJ1-1	-	-
TGTGCCAGCAGCCCCATCGACGACAACCGGGGCTACACCTTC	CASSPIDDNRGYTF	TRBV3-1/TRBV3-2	TRBJ1-2	-	-
TGCAGCGTTGAAGATCGAGGACAGGCCCGCTATGGCTACACCTTC	CSVEDRGQARYGYTF	TRBV29-1	TRBJ1-2	TRBD1	-
TGTGCCAGCAGTTTTTCATGGACAGGCAAGAACACAGATACGCAGTATTTT	CASSFSWTGKNTDTQYF	TRBV28	TRBJ2-3	TRBD1	-
TGCGCCAGCAGTGAGTCGATAGACTATGGCTACACCTTC	CASSESIDYGYTF	TRBV10-2	TRBJ1-2	-	-
TGTGCCAGTAGTATAAGGGGGCAGGACTATGGCTACACCTTC	CASSIRGQDYGYTF	TRBV19	TRBJ1-2	TRBD1	-
TGTGCCAGCAGCTTAGCACAGGGGAACACTGAAGCTTTCTTT	CASSLAQGNTEAFF	TRBV7-3	TRBJ1-1	-	-